This record concerns one TCR beta chain sequence. Antigen specificity is unknown. This record belongs to a study of T cells in Graves' hyperthyroidism and ophthalmopathy. Across the study: Blood was drawn when the patient was first diagnosed and still untreated.

This CDR3 contains 14 residues. Germline V gives CDR1 SGHNT, CDR2 YYREEE (reference sequence). V was trimmed by 2 bases and J by 2 bases, leaving 7 bases between them. Stable hyperthyroidism: no ophthalmopathy progression over 18 months of follow-up. The PBMCs had their origin in 10 ml of fresh peripheral blood. General study points: From stable hyperthyroidism, ophthalmopathy was separated by a 13 V-J model.

The TCR beta CDR3 regions underwent amplification using RNA transcripts as the source. When the TCR CDR3 underwent first-round RT-PCR, the HTBI primer set was used. Each CDR3 protein gets one entry after TCRdb re-called the multiplex PCR reads with MiXCR. The sample lists a few hundred thousand distinct CDR3 sequences; around 20% were seen once. Sequencing was done on a sample of blood. The source is a man between 18 and 29 years old with Graves' hyperthyroidism. The chain couples TRBV5-4 to TRBJ1-4; the D gene is possibly TRBD1 (5 bases). CDR3 in DNA: TGTGCCAGCAGCTTACAGGCGACTAATGAAAAACTGTTTTTT. Its translation: CASSLQATNEKLFF. Full variable domain (remainder filled in from reference TRBV5-4 and TRBJ1-4): ETGVTQSPTHLIKTRGQQVTLRCSSQSGHNTVSWYQQALGQGPQFIFQYYREEENGRGNFPPRFSGLQFPNYSSELNVNALELDDSALYLCASSLQATNEKLFFGSGTQLSVL.